The source of this TCR beta chain is a study of shared clonotypes between healthy human individuals. The CDR3 is made up of 13 amino acids. Between the trimmed V and J ends, which lost 0 bases and 13 bases, there was a span of 13 bases. Germline-derived CDR1 and CDR2 are LGHNA and YSLEER. The repertoire was sequenced with immunoSEQ multiplex PCR; TCRdb's copy has only in-frame clones and lacks some. The sample has about 2 million clones, roughly 96% seen once. The chain combines TRBV4-3 with TRBJ2-1, with D unresolved. Sequencing used naive CD4+ T cells sorted from blood. The subset is: CD45RA+ positively selected. This clonotype was sampled from a man between 18 and 29 years old in good health. The DNA for the CDR3 is TGCGCCAGCAGCCAAGATCCAGAGACCAGACAGTTCTTC. It codes for CASSQDPETRQFF.